A single sample gave rise to the 5 T cell receptor beta chains below, sequenced in a study of T cells after yellow fever vaccination. TCRdb passed the 5' RACE reads through MiXCR, listing each CDR3 protein once. The sample holds about 350,000 distinct CDR3 sequences, 9.5% to 15% seen once. Source: CD4+ T cells sorted from PBMCs, taken 15 days after the yellow fever booster vaccination. These receptors were collected from a man between 18 and 35 years old who received the YFV17D yellow fever vaccine.

This clonotype was counted between two and nine times. The chain recombines TRBV5-1 with TRBJ2-5; D possibly corresponds to TRBD2 (6 bases). V dropped 0 bases and J dropped 7 bases, with 10 bases sitting between them. This CDR3 has 13 residues. Looked up from germline, CDR1 is SGHRS and CDR2 is YFSETQ. The CDR3 DNA reads TGCGCCAGCAGCTTGGGGGAGGAGAGGACCCAGTACTTC. Protein: CASSLGEERTQYF.

The chain combines TRBV7-2 with TRBJ2-3; D perhaps matches TRBD2 (6 bases). The CDR3 is made up of 15 amino acids. Per the germline V gene, CDR1 is SGHTA and CDR2 is FQGNSA. The ends were cut back, 1 base at V and 2 bases at J, with 10 bases in the middle. In nucleotides, the CDR3 is TGTGCCAGCAGCTTAGTGGGGGGAACCACAGATACGCAGTATTTT. Amino acid sequence: CASSLVGGTTDTQYF.

The J gene is TRBJ1-2, the V gene TRBV7-2, with no clear D. Germline values: CDR1 SGHTA, CDR2 FQGNSA. The CDR3 is made up of 15 amino acids. Trimming removed 5 bases at V and 1 base at J, with 14 bases between. Here the CDR3 DNA reads TGTGCCAGCAGCCTCCGATCAGGAGGTAACTATGGCTACACCTTC. Translation gives CASSLRSGGNYGYTF.

This clonotype was observed a handful of times. The chain combines TRBV2 with TRBJ2-4; TRBD2 is a possible D gene (5 bases). Per the germline V gene, CDR1 is SNHLY and CDR2 is FYNNEI. Trimming pared 6 bases from V and 2 bases from J, leaving 14 bases between. CDR3 length equals 15 residues. The CDR3, as DNA: TGTGCCAGCAGCGGACTCGCGCGCCCCAAAAACATTCAGTACTTC. Protein product: CASSGLARPKNIQYF.

This chain connects TRBV7-2 to TRBJ2-1; D gene unclear. The V gene's germline CDR1 is SGHTA and CDR2 FQGNSA. V gave up 5 bases and J gave up 3 bases, with 17 bases separating them. The CDR3 loop spans 16 amino acids. CDR3 in DNA: TGTGCCAGCAGCGTGACGCGTGAGGTCCTCTACAATGAGCAGTTCTTC. It yields the protein CASSVTREVLYNEQFF.